This T cell receptor beta chain was sequenced during a study of cytomegalovirus exposure and HLA in healthy donors. Findings and caveats of the study: According to an earlier analysis, most TCR beta V segments yielded productive rearrangements about 87% or about 30% of the time. TCR beta sequences reportedly predicted the HLA-A and HLA-B alleles of most subjects accurately.

Per the germline V gene, CDR1 is SEHNR and CDR2 is FQNEAQ (reference sequence). The V gene end was trimmed by 4 bases and the J gene end by 3 bases; junction bases not matched to a gene: 3. The CDR3 covers 17 residues. Note on this clone: Its antigen is unidentified.

Amplification used 60 Vbeta primers and 13 Jbeta primers. Here immunoSEQ multiplex PCR was the method, and the copy in TCRdb shows in-frame clones only, minus some. The sample lists 95,000 to 150,000 clones, around 86% seen once, with less than 2.5% in the top ten. The clonotype comes from a man aged 25 to 45 in good health and CMV-seronegative. Sequenced sample: PBMCs. This chain uses TRBV7-9 with TRBJ2-6; 13 nucleotides line up with TRBD2. The CDR3 DNA sequence: TGTGCCAGCAGCTCCGGGACTAGCGGGGTTGGGGCCAACGTCCTGACTTTC. Translating gives CASSSGTSGVGANVLTF.